This T cell receptor (beta chain) was documented in a study of cytomegalovirus exposure and HLA in healthy donors. Whole-study context: HLA-typed donors were the source of 86 million or so unique TCRs held in an early data release.

This CDR3 comprises 12 residues. Germline CDR1 and CDR2: GTSNPN and SVGIG (reference sequence). Trimming stripped 2 bases from V and 8 bases from J, with 12 bases between. Study observations and caveats: Later analysis demonstrated an association between a missense DCLRE1C variant and TCR beta V- and J-gene trimming. Compared with the approximately 670-donor mean, an Asian-associated ancestry cluster reportedly had fewer N-insertions, according to a later analysis.

PCR primers comprised 60 Vbeta and 13 Jbeta primers. Only in-frame clones appear in the TCRdb table, and some are missing; sequencing was by immunoSEQ multiplex PCR. The sample has more than 150,000 clones, about 80% seen once. This clone was recorded only once. What it recognizes is unknown. This chain connects TRBV30 to TRBJ1-2; possibly TRBD1 for D (6 bases). What was sequenced was PBMCs. This clonotype was obtained from a boy aged 5-17 years in good health and CMV-seronegative. The CDR3 reads CAWSSGGNGYTF. The CDR3 DNA follows: TGTGCCTGGAGTTCGGGGGGCAACGGCTACACCTTC.